This T cell receptor (beta chain) was profiled in a study of cytomegalovirus exposure and HLA in healthy donors. This clone has just a few counts. TCRdb's copy holds only in-frame clones and misses some; the assay was immunoSEQ multiplex PCR. In the table there are about 130,000 clones, about 87% of which are singletons. With 0 bases removed from V and 0 bases from J, the gap between germline ends came to 13 bases. The CDR3 totals 18 residues. Germline V gene data show CDR1 as SGHRS and CDR2 as YFSETQ. The receptor was isolated from a woman in her thirties in good health and CMV-seropositive. The V and J genes are TRBV5-1 and TRBJ2-6, with D tentatively TRBD1 (6 bases). The sequenced sample consisted of PBMCs. The CDR3 DNA follows: TGCGCCAGCAGCTTGGTGAAGGGGGACCTCTCTGGGGCCAACGTCCTGACTTTC. Residues: CASSLVKGDLSGANVLTF. Supplemented by reference TRBV5-1 and TRBJ2-6, the full variable domain reads KAGVTQTPRYLIKTRGQQVTLSCSPISGHRSVSWYQQTPGQGLQFLFEYFSETQRNKGNFPGRFSGRQFSNSRSEMNVSTLELGDSALYLCASSLVKGDLSGANVLTFGAGSRLTVL.